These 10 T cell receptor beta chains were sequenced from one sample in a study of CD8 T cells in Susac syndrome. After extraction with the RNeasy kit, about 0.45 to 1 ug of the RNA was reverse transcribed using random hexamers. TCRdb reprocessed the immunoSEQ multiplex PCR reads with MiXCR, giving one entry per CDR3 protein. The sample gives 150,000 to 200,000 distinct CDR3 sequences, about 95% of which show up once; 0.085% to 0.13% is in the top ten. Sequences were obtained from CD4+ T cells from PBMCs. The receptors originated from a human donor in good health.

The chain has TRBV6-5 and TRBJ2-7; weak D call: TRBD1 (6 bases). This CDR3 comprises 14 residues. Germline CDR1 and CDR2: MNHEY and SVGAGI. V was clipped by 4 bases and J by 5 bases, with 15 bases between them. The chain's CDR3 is CASSWKQGNDEQYF. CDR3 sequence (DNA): TGTGCCAGCAGTTGGAAACAGGGTAATGACGAGCAGTACTTC.

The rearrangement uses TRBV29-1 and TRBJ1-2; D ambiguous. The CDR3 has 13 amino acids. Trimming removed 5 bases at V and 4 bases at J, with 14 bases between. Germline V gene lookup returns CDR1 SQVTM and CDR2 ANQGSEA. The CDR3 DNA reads TGCAGCGTTTCCCCTTCGGGAAGCTATGGCTACACCTTC. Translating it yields CSVSPSGSYGYTF.

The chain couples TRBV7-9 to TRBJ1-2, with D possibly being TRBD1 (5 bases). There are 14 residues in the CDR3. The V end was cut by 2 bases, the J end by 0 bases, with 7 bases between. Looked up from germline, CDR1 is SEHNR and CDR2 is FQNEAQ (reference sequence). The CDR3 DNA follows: TGTGCCAGCAGCTTACCGGACACTAACTATGGCTACACCTTC. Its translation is CASSLPDTNYGYTF.

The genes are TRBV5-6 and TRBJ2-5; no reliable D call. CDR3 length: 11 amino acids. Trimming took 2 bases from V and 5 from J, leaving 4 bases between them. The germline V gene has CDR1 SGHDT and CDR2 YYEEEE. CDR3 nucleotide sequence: TGTGCCAGCAGCTTTGGTGAGACCCAGTACTTC. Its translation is CASSFGETQYF.

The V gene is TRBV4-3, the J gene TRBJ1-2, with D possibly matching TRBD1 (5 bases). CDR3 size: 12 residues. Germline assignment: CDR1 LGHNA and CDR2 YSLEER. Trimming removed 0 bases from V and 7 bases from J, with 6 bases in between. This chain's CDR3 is CASSQEGTGYTF. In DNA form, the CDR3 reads TGCGCCAGCAGCCAAGAAGGGACTGGCTACACCTTC.

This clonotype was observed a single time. The CDR3 reads CSASLLVGYEQYF. DNA for the CDR3: TGCAGTGCTAGTCTCCTAGTGGGGTACGAGCAGTACTTC. V and J are TRBV20-1 and TRBJ2-7; D gene ambiguous. The V gene lost 3 bases and the J gene lost 4 bases, with 13 bases spanning the gap. Germline V gene data show CDR1 as DFQATT and CDR2 as SNEGSKA (reference sequence). CDR3 length equals 13 residues.

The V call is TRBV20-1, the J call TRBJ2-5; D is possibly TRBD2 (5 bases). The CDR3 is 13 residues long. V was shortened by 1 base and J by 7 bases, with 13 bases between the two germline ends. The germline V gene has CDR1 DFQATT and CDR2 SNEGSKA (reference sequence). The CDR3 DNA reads TGCAGTGCTAGAGTAGAGGGTCCAAGGACCCAGTACTTC. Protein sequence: CSARVEGPRTQYF.

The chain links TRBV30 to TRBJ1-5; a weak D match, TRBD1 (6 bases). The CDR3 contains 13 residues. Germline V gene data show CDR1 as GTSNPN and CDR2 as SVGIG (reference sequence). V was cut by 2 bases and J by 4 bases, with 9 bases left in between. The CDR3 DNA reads TGTGCCTGGAGTATCAGGGGAAATCAGCCCCAGCATTTT. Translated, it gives CAWSIRGNQPQHF.

CDR3 DNA sequence: TGTGCCAGCAGGGGGTCCAGGGGGGTTTACAATGAGCAGTTCTTC. This translates into CASRGSRGVYNEQFF. The chain joins TRBV25-1 to TRBJ2-1; tentative D call: TRBD1 (7 bases). Trimming removed 6 bases at V and 4 bases at J, with 16 bases between. Germline V lookup: CDR1 MGHDK, CDR2 SYGVNS. This CDR3 spans 15 amino acids.

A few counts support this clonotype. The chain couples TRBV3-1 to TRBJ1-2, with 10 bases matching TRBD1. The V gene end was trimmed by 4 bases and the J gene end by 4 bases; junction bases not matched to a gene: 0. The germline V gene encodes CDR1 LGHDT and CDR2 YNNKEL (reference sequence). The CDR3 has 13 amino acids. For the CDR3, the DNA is TGTGCCAGCAGCCGGACAGGGGGCTATGGCTACACCTTC. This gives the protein CASSRTGGYGYTF.